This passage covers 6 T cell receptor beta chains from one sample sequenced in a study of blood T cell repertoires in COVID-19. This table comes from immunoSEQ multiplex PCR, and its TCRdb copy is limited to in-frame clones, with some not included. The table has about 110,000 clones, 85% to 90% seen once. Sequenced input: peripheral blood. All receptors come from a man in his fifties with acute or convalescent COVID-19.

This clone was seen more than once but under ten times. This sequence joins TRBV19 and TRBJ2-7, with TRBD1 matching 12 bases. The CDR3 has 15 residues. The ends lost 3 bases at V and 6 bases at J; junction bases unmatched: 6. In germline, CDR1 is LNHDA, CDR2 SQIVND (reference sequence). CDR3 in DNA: TGTGCCAGTAGTATTGCGGGGACAGGGGGCTCCGAGCAGTACTTC. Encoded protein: CASSIAGTGGSEQYF.

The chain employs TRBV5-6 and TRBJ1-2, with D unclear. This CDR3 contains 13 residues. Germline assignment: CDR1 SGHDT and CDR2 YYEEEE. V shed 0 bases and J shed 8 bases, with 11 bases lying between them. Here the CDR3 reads CASSLGTVPGYTF. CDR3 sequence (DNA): TGTGCCAGCAGCTTGGGTACGGTCCCGGGCTACACCTTC.

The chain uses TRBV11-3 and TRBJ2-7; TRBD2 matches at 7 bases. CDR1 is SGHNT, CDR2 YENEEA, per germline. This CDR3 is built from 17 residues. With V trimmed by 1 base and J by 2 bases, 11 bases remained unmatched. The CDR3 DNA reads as TGTGCCAGCAGCTTAGCTTCCCCATCAGCGGGAACCTACGAGCAGTACTTC. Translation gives CASSLASPSAGTYEQYF.

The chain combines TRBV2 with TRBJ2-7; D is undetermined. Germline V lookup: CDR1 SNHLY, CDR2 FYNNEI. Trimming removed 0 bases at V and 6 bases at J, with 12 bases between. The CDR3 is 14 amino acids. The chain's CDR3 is CASSEALRSGEQYF. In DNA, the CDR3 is TGTGCCAGCAGTGAAGCGCTTCGGTCGGGCGAGCAGTACTTC.

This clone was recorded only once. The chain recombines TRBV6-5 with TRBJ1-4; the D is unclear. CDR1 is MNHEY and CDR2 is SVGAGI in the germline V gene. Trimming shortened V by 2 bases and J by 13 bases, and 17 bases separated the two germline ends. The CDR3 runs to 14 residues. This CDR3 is CASSYRELPERLFF. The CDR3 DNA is TGTGCCAGCAGTTACCGGGAACTCCCCGAACGACTGTTTTTT.

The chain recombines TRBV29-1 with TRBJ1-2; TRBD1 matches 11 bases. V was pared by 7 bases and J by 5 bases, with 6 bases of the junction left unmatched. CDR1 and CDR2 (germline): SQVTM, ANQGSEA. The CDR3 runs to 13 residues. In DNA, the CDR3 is TGCAGCGCTCGGACAGGGGGCGGGTATGGCTACACCTTC. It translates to CSARTGGGYGYTF.